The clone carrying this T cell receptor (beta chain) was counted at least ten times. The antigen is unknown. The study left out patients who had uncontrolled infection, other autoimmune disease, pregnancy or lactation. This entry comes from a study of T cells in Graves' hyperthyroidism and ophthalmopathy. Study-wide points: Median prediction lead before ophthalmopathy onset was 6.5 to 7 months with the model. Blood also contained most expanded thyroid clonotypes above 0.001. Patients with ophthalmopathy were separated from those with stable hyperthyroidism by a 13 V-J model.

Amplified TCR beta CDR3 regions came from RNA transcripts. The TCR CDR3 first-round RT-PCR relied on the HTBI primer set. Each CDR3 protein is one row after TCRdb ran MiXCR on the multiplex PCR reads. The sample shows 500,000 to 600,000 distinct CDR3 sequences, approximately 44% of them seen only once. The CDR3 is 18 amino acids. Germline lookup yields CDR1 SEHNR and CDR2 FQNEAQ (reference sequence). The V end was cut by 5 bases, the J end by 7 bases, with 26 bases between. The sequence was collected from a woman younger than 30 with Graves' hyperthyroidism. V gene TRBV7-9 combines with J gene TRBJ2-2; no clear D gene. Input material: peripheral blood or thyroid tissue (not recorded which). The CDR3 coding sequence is TGTGCCAGCAGCCAAAATTATAGACCCTCCTCCTTCCGCGGGGAGCTGTTTTTT. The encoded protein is CASSQNYRPSSFRGELFF.